The 31 T cell receptor beta chains presented below share a single source sample, sequenced in a study. TCRdb re-derived calls from the 5' RACE reads in MiXCR, one entry per CDR3 protein. The sample lists about 62,000 distinct CDR3 sequences; nearly 30% were seen once. The source material was tumor-infiltrating naive CD4+ T cells sorted from the breast tumor. Subset specified: naive CD4+ T cells, CD4+CD45RA+CD25-. The receptors here all came from a female donor with breast cancer.

Comment on this clonotype: Sequence at one end of the junction differs from germline and may be a read error. The chain couples TRBV20-1 to TRBJ1-6; 7 bases match TRBD1. This CDR3 has 13 residues. The germline V gene encodes CDR1 DFQATT and CDR2 SNEGSKA (reference sequence). The CDR3 protein is CSARDQGEPFQVF. CDR3 sequence (DNA): TGCAGTGCTAGAGATCAGGGGGAACCTTTTCAAGTCTTT.

About this clonotype itself: The conserved closing phenylalanine or tryptophan is absent in this CDR3, likely reflecting a read error. The chain carries TRBV15 and TRBJ2-1; D possibly matches TRBD1 or TRBD2 (5 bases each). This CDR3 has 14 amino acids. V lost 5 bases and J 7 bases, leaving 15 bases between the germline ends. Germline values: CDR1 LNHNV, CDR2 YYDKDF (reference sequence). The CDR3 DNA is TGTGCCACCAGCTTTGGGACGGAAGGGAATGAGCAGTTCCTC. This gives the protein CATSFGTEGNEQFL.

This chain links TRBV7-2 with TRBJ2-3; 9 positions match TRBD2. Germline lookup yields CDR1 SGHTA and CDR2 FQGNSA. CDR3 size: 17 residues. Trimming took 4 bases from V and 0 from J; bases not matched to a gene: 8. The CDR3 loop is CASSSSSGASSTDTQYF. The CDR3 DNA reads as TGTGCCAGCAGCTCGTCTAGCGGGGCTAGTAGCACAGATACGCAGTATTTT.

This chain links TRBV7-8 with TRBJ1-1; D not certain. Germline CDR1 reads SGHVS; CDR2 reads FQNEAQ. The CDR3 extends over 15 amino acids. V was pared by 5 bases and J by 1 base, with 14 bases between. CDR3 nucleotides: TGTGCCAGCAGCCCAACTAGGGTTGCGAACACTGAAGCTTTCTTT. Translated, it gives CASSPTRVANTEAFF. Based on the CDR3 plus reference TRBV7-8 and TRBJ1-1, the full variable domain is GAGVSQSPRYKVAKRGQDVALRCDPISGHVSLFWYQQALGQGPEFLTYFQNEAQLDKSGLPSDRFFAERPEGSVSTLKIQRTQQEDSAVYLCASSPTRVANTEAFFGQGTRLTVV.

There are a few counts of this clonotype. The chain joins TRBV7-2 to TRBJ1-1; no clear D. Trimming removed 2 bases from V and 8 bases from J, with 12 bases in between. The germline V gene has CDR1 SGHTA and CDR2 FQGNSA. There are 13 residues in the CDR3. The CDR3 region is CASSLSLGSEAFF. The DNA of the CDR3 is TGTGCCAGCAGCTTAAGTCTCGGTTCCGAAGCTTTCTTT. Together with reference TRBV7-2 and TRBJ1-1, the CDR3 gives the full variable domain: GAGVSQSPSNKVTEKGKDVELRCDPISGHTALYWYRQSLGQGLEFLIYFQGNSAPDKSGLPSDRFSAERTGGSVSTLTIQRTQQEDSAVYLCASSLSLGSEAFFGQGTRLTVV.

The sample holds many counts of this clonotype. This chain connects TRBV7-6 to TRBJ2-1; the match to TRBD2 covers 14 bases. The trim removed 4 bases at V and 2 bases at J, leaving 4 bases unmatched. In germline, CDR1 is SGHVS, CDR2 FNYEAQ. The CDR3 runs 17 residues. CDR3 sequence: CASSSQTSGRAYNEQFF. The CDR3 DNA reads as TGTGCCAGCAGCTCCCAGACTAGCGGGAGGGCCTACAATGAGCAGTTCTTC.

This clonotype was counted a few times. The chain employs TRBV7-3 and TRBJ2-2, with D maybe TRBD2 (5 bases). Trimming cost V 1 base and J 3 bases, with 15 bases left between them. The CDR3 totals 17 residues. Germline V lookup: CDR1 SGHTA, CDR2 FQGTGA. For the CDR3, the DNA is TGTGCCAGCAGCTTAAAAGTCAGCGGAATATACACCGGGGAGCTGTTTTTT. Amino acid sequence: CASSLKVSGIYTGELFF.

This clonotype was recorded at least ten times. The chain's CDR3 is CASTPGLVLMNEQFF. DNA for the CDR3: TGTGCCAGCACCCCCGGACTAGTATTGATGAATGAGCAGTTCTTC. The gene calls are TRBV7-2 and TRBJ2-1; 7 positions agree with TRBD2. With V trimmed by 7 bases and J by 7 bases, 13 bases remained unmatched. Germline V CDR1 and CDR2: SGHTA, FQGNSA. The CDR3 consists of 15 residues.

V usage is TRBV6-6 and J usage is TRBJ1-1; D is uncertain. Trimming pared 2 bases from V and 5 bases from J, leaving 6 bases between. Germline CDR1 and CDR2: MNHNY and SVGAGI (reference sequence). This CDR3 contains 12 residues. The CDR3, as DNA: TGTGCCAGCAGTTACGAGGAAACTGAAGCTTTCTTT. It encodes CASSYEETEAFF.

This clonotype has more than one count but fewer than ten. The chain employs TRBV1 and TRBJ2-2; TRBD2, the table's D call, lacks a check against the DNA. TRBV1 is annotated as a pseudogene. CDR3 length: 17 residues. In nucleotides, the CDR3 is TGCACCAGCAGCCAAGATCCCCGGGGAGGGCGGACCGGGGAGCTGTTTTTT. It encodes CTSSQDPRGGRTGELFF.

The CDR3 bases are TGTGCCAGCAGCCAAACGGGAGCGCGTGGCTCCTACGAGCAGTACTTC. This encodes CASSQTGARGSYEQYF. The chain joins TRBV6-5 to TRBJ2-7; tentatively, D is TRBD2 (6 bases). The CDR3 covers 16 residues. CDR1 is MNHEY and CDR2 is SVGAGI in the germline V gene. Deletions cut 6 bases from V and 0 bases from J, with 18 bases between.

V and J are TRBV9 and TRBJ2-7, with no clear D. The CDR3 consists of 12 residues. Germline values: CDR1 SGDLS, CDR2 YYNGEE. Trimming removed 0 bases from V and 7 bases from J, with 8 bases in between. The CDR3 protein is CASSVDVGEQYF. For the CDR3, the DNA is TGTGCCAGCAGCGTAGACGTGGGGGAGCAGTACTTC.

This clonotype was observed a few times. The rearrangement uses TRBV20-1 and TRBJ2-3, with 7 bases identical to TRBD2. CDR1 and CDR2 (germline): DFQATT, SNEGSKA (reference sequence). V lost 1 base to trimming and J lost 5 bases; unmatched junction nucleotides: 6. This CDR3 is built from 14 residues. CDR3 sequence: CSARASAGEDTQYF. The CDR3 DNA reads as TGCAGTGCTAGAGCGTCTGCGGGAGAAGATACGCAGTATTTT.

This chain joins TRBV4-2 and TRBJ2-1; 10 bases map to TRBD2. The CDR3 is made up of 15 amino acids. The V and J ends lost 5 bases and 5 bases, in that order; junction bases with no gene match: 6. Germline assignment: CDR1 LGHNA and CDR2 YNFKEQ. The CDR3 nucleotides are TGTGCCAGCAGCTCCGGGACTAGCGCTGACAATGAGCAGTTCTTC. This sequence encodes CASSSGTSADNEQFF.

The rearrangement links TRBV12-3 or TRBV12-4 to TRBJ2-3; D uncertain. Trimming left V 5 bases short and J 0 bases short, with 6 bases between. The CDR3 loop spans 13 amino acids. The CDR3 region is CASSPLSTDTQYF. As DNA, the CDR3 is TGTGCCAGCAGTCCGTTAAGCACAGATACGCAGTATTTT.

Comments on this clonotype: The CDR3 ends on some other residue instead of the conserved phenylalanine or tryptophan, so this is likely a read error. The chain is built from TRBV6-1 and TRBJ2-3; TRBD2 agrees at 10 bases. V was clipped by 3 bases and J by 1 base; unmatched bases: 4. The CDR3 spans 16 residues. Per the germline V gene, CDR1 is MNHNS and CDR2 is SASEGT. CDR3 DNA: TGTGCCAGCAGTGAGATAGCGGGGGGACGCACAGATACGCAGTATTCT. Residues: CASSEIAGGRTDTQYS.

V and J are TRBV7-2 and TRBJ2-1; D gene ambiguous. Trimming left V 1 base short and J 4 bases short, with 8 bases between. Germline CDR1 is SGHTA and CDR2 is FQGNSA. The CDR3 has 14 amino acids. The CDR3 DNA is TGTGCCAGCAGCTTAGAAGTGTCGTACAATGAGCAGTTCTTC. Its protein product is CASSLEVSYNEQFF. The whole variable domain, filled in from reference TRBV7-2 and TRBJ2-1, reads GAGVSQSPSNKVTEKGKDVELRCDPISGHTALYWYRQSLGQGLEFLIYFQGNSAPDKSGLPSDRFSAERTGGSVSTLTIQRTQQEDSAVYLCASSLEVSYNEQFFGPGTRLTVL.

The rearrangement uses TRBV2 and TRBJ1-2, with 8 bases that match TRBD1. Germline CDR1 and CDR2: SNHLY and FYNNEI. Losses at the gene ends were 5 bases for V and 5 bases for J; bases not matched to a gene: 4. This CDR3 is 13 amino acids long. CDR3 residues: CASSLQGAYGYTF. The CDR3 DNA sequence: TGTGCCAGCAGTCTCCAGGGGGCTTATGGCTACACCTTC.

Written as DNA, the CDR3 is TGCAGTCTCACTCGGTCCGGCTATGGCTACACCTTC. Its translation: CSLTRSGYGYTF. The gene calls are TRBV20-1 and TRBJ1-2; D gene uncertain. This CDR3 is 12 amino acids long. Trimming left V 8 bases short and J 4 bases short, with 14 bases between. Germline assignment: CDR1 DFQATT and CDR2 SNEGSKA (reference sequence).

This chain uses TRBV6-5 with TRBJ2-2; the match to TRBD1 covers 7 bases. V lost 4 bases, J lost 5 bases, and 4 bases stayed unmatched. This CDR3 contains 14 residues. The germline CDR1 and CDR2 sequences are MNHEY and SVGAGI. The CDR3 DNA sequence: TGTGCCAGCAGTTCGACAGGGTGGACCGGGGAGCTGTTTTTT. Protein sequence: CASSSTGWTGELFF.

This clonotype has more than one count but fewer than ten. The rearrangement links TRBV21-1 to TRBJ1-1; the table's D call, TRBD1, has no DNA check behind it. TRBV21-1 is annotated as a pseudogene. The CDR3 is made up of 19 amino acids. DNA for the CDR3: TGTGCCAGCAGCGCGTTGAGTACAGGGAGCCCTCAATTTCACACTGAAGCTTTCTTT. This encodes CASSALSTGSPQFHTEAFF.

The chain recombines TRBV5-1 with TRBJ2-2, with D possibly matching TRBD1 (5 bases). This CDR3 spans 16 amino acids. V lost 5 bases, J lost 1 base, and 15 bases lay in between. Germline V CDR1 and CDR2: SGHRS, YFSETQ. DNA for the CDR3: TGCGCCAGCAGTCAAAGGACATACAAGAACACCGGGGAGCTGTTTTTT. Protein product: CASSQRTYKNTGELFF.

V gene TRBV7-2 combines with J gene TRBJ2-1; D ambiguous. The V gene lost 6 bases and the J gene lost 7 bases, with 10 bases spanning the gap. The germline V gene encodes CDR1 SGHTA and CDR2 FQGNSA. The CDR3 extends over 12 amino acids. The CDR3 sequence: CASRLTENEQFF. The DNA for the CDR3 is TGTGCCAGCAGGCTTACAGAGAATGAGCAGTTCTTC.

This clonotype was counted only a few times. This chain connects TRBV5-1 to TRBJ2-7; D is possibly TRBD1 (6 bases). Germline V gives CDR1 SGHRS, CDR2 YFSETQ. Trimming pared 4 bases from V and 6 bases from J, leaving 23 bases between. The CDR3 sequence is 16 residues long. CDR3 region: CASSQPPGQYGREQYF. The CDR3 DNA reads as TGCGCCAGCAGCCAACCCCCCGGACAGTATGGGCGCGAGCAGTACTTC.

The rearrangement uses TRBV5-1 and TRBJ2-3; 16 nucleotides agree with TRBD2. This CDR3 has 17 amino acids. V shed 3 bases and J 6 bases; nucleotides not matched to a gene: 7. Germline V lookup: CDR1 SGHRS, CDR2 YFSETQ. The CDR3 bases are TGCGCCAGCAGCTCCGGGACTAGCGGGAGGGCCGGTGATACGCAGTATTTT. This codes for CASSSGTSGRAGDTQYF.

V is TRBV7-2 and J is TRBJ2-1; D not resolved. The V end was cut by 2 bases, the J end by 4 bases, with 6 bases between. The germline gives CDR1 SGHTA, CDR2 FQGNSA. The CDR3 runs 13 residues. The CDR3 sequence is CASSLRLYNEQFF. The DNA of the CDR3 is TGTGCCAGCAGCTTAAGGTTATACAATGAGCAGTTCTTC.

This clonotype was observed a few times. The chain carries TRBV18 and TRBJ1-2; D is unclear. V shed 2 bases and J shed 4 bases, with 11 bases lying between them. CDR3 length: 14 amino acids. Germline CDR1 is KGHSH and CDR2 is LQKENI. The CDR3 loop reads CASSPEQEGYGYTF. CDR3 DNA sequence: TGTGCCAGCTCACCAGAGCAGGAGGGCTATGGCTACACCTTC.

The chain links TRBV18 to TRBJ1-1; no clear D. V lost 4 bases and J lost 3, with 3 bases in between. Germline V lookup: CDR1 KGHSH, CDR2 LQKENI. The CDR3 spans 11 residues. The CDR3 DNA reads as TGTGCCAGCTCACTACACACTGAAGCTTTCTTT. It yields the protein CASSLHTEAFF.

This chain links TRBV20-1 with TRBJ2-5; either TRBD1 or TRBD2 may fit D (6 bases each). Germline CDR1 and CDR2: DFQATT and SNEGSKA (reference sequence). Trimming took off 0 bases at V and 2 bases at J, with 13 bases between the two ends. The CDR3 is made up of 15 amino acids. CDR3 in amino acids: CSARDLTGRQETQYF. As DNA, the CDR3 is TGCAGTGCTAGAGATTTAACAGGGAGGCAAGAGACCCAGTACTTC.

This clonotype came up a few times. The chain has TRBV19 and TRBJ1-1, with D possibly TRBD1 on 5 matching bases. V dropped 6 bases and J dropped 1 base, with 15 bases sitting between them. This CDR3 is 15 amino acids long. Germline CDR1 LNHDA, CDR2 SQIVND (reference sequence). The CDR3 bases are TGTGCCAGTAGGCCCGACGGAGGGGAGAACACTGAAGCTTTCTTT. This codes for CASRPDGGENTEAFF. The full variable domain, in which reference TRBV19 and TRBJ1-1 provide the parts outside the CDR3, is DGGITQSPKYLFRKEGQNVTLSCEQNLNHDAMYWYRQDPGQGLRLIYYSQIVNDFQKGDIAEGYSVSREKKESFPLTVTSAQKNPTAFYLCASRPDGGENTEAFFGQGTRLTVV.

The table lists this clonotype with many counts. The CDR3 nucleotides read TGTGCCAGCAGTGACATAGCGGGGGCCCGAGAGACCCAGTACTTC. Amino acid sequence: CASSDIAGARETQYF. V and J are TRBV27 and TRBJ2-5, with 9 bases matching TRBD2. This CDR3 has 15 amino acids. Germline lookup yields CDR1 MNHEY and CDR2 SMNVEV (reference sequence). Trimming took 5 bases from V and 4 from J; bases not matched to a gene: 8.